This T cell receptor (beta chain) originates from a study of blood T cell repertoires in COVID-19. In the study overall: T cells, B-cell-depleted T cells, or PBMCs supplied cDNA or gDNA.

This clone was seen once. Here immunoSEQ multiplex PCR was the method, and the copy in TCRdb shows in-frame clones only, minus some. The repertoire holds about 230,000 clones, with less than 85% as singletons. The sequence derives from a woman aged 70-85 years with active or convalescent COVID-19. The sample consisted of peripheral blood.

The CDR3 nucleotides read TGTGCCAGCAACCCCGGGCGGGGCTATGGCTACACCTTC. Translated, it gives CASNPGRGYGYTF. This sequence joins TRBV7-2 and TRBJ1-2; no clear D. The V end was cut by 7 bases, the J end by 4 bases, with 13 bases between. Germline CDR1 SGHTA, CDR2 FQGNSA. The length of the CDR3 is 13 residues.